A single sample gave rise to the 16 T cell receptor beta chains below, sequenced in a study of early T cells in non-severe SARS-CoV-2 infection. MiXCR was run by TCRdb on the 5' RACE reads, yielding one entry per CDR3 protein. The sample has about 39,000 distinct CDR3 sequences, roughly 7.3% seen once. The sample was whole blood. Source of these receptors: an adult who was a healthcare worker with PCR-confirmed SARS-CoV-2 infection or an uninfected control (not recorded which).

This clonotype was counted ten times or more. The chain employs TRBV12-3 or TRBV12-4 and TRBJ1-4; unclear D gene. This CDR3 comprises 11 residues. Trimming pared 1 base from V and 7 bases from J, leaving 1 base between. The CDR3 reads CASSLGEKLFF. The CDR3 nucleotides read TGTGCCAGCAGTTTAGGTGAAAAACTGTTTTTT.

The chain combines TRBV6-6 with TRBJ1-5; D unclear. This CDR3 region has 16 residues. Germline CDR1 reads MNHNY; CDR2 reads SVGAGI (reference sequence). The V end lost 3 bases, the J end lost 3 bases, and 15 bases lay between the germline ends. CDR3: CASSYYGPPTNQPQHF. The CDR3 bases are TGTGCCAGCAGTTATTATGGGCCCCCCACCAATCAGCCCCAGCATTTT.

This clonotype was found many times. The rearrangement links TRBV20-1 to TRBJ2-3, with unresolved D. The germline CDR1 and CDR2 sequences are DFQATT and SNEGSKA (reference sequence). This CDR3 has 12 amino acids. With 5 bases removed from V and 7 bases from J, the gap between germline ends came to 13 bases. CDR3 DNA: TGCAGTGCTTTAAAACGCGGTTATACGCAGTATTTT. This translates into CSALKRGYTQYF.

This sequence joins TRBV19 and TRBJ1-5, with a weak D call TRBD1 (5 bases). The V and J ends lost 6 bases and 9 bases respectively, with 21 bases between them. This CDR3 contains 15 residues. Germline V CDR1 and CDR2: LNHDA, SQIVND (reference sequence). CDR3 loop: CASSPWGGLIGPQHF. Written as DNA, the CDR3 is TGTGCCAGTAGCCCCTGGGGCGGGTTAATCGGGCCCCAGCATTTT.

This clonotype appeared a few times. This chain links TRBV10-1 with TRBJ2-1; TRBD1 matches at 9 bases. The trim removed 6 bases at V and 0 bases at J, leaving 9 bases unmatched. This CDR3 has 17 amino acids. Per germline, CDR1 WNHNN and CDR2 SYGVQD (reference sequence). This chain's CDR3 is CASRDRGPRSSYNEQFF. The DNA of the CDR3 is TGCGCCAGCAGGGACAGGGGTCCCAGGAGCTCCTACAATGAGCAGTTCTTC.

This chain links TRBV28 with TRBJ2-2; tentatively, D is TRBD1 (6 bases). Trimming left V 6 bases short and J 7 bases short, with 15 bases between. CDR3 length: 14 residues. Germline-derived CDR1 and CDR2 are MDHEN and SYDVKM. The CDR3 reads CASSWGQHGGELFF. CDR3 in DNA: TGTGCCAGCAGCTGGGGACAACACGGCGGGGAGCTGTTTTTT.

The chain's CDR3 is CASSLRWGQNANYGYTF. The CDR3 DNA sequence: TGTGCCAGCAGCTTACGATGGGGACAGAATGCTAACTATGGCTACACCTTC. The rearrangement joins TRBV7-8 to TRBJ1-2; 7 nucleotides line up with TRBD1. V lost 2 bases to trimming and J lost 0 bases; unmatched junction nucleotides: 9. Germline V lookup: CDR1 SGHVS, CDR2 FQNEAQ. This CDR3 spans 17 amino acids.

This clonotype was counted a few times. This chain connects TRBV6-6 to TRBJ1-5; TRBD1 might be the D (5 bases). Germline CDR1 MNHNY, CDR2 SVGAGI (reference sequence). CDR3 size: 13 residues. Trimming took off 7 bases at V and 4 bases at J, with 11 bases between the two ends. This chain's CDR3 is CASTGAENQPQHF. CDR3 nucleotide sequence: TGTGCCAGCACTGGGGCAGAGAATCAGCCCCAGCATTTT.

This clonotype came up a few times. The chain carries TRBV6-2 or TRBV6-3 and TRBJ2-7; 7 bases are shared with TRBD2. J lost 2 bases, V lost 7 bases, and 5 bases had no gene match. The CDR3 runs 13 residues. Germline loops: CDR1 MNHEY, CDR2 SVGEGT. The CDR3 bases are TGTGCCAGCACGCGGGGGTTAACCTACGAGCAGTACTTC. It is translated as CASTRGLTYEQYF.

This clonotype came up many times. J is TRBJ2-3 and V is TRBV5-1; a possible D gene is TRBD1 (6 bases). The germline V gene has CDR1 SGHRS and CDR2 YFSETQ. The CDR3 is 15 amino acids. V lost 2 bases to trimming and J lost 4 bases, with 14 bases between them. CDR3 residues: CASSLWQGLADTQYF. The DNA of the CDR3 is TGCGCCAGCAGCTTATGGCAGGGGCTGGCAGATACGCAGTATTTT. Together with reference TRBV5-1 and TRBJ2-3, the CDR3 gives the full variable domain: KAGVTQTPRYLIKTRGQQVTLSCSPISGHRSVSWYQQTPGQGLQFLFEYFSETQRNKGNFPGRFSGRQFSNSRSEMNVSTLELGDSALYLCASSLWQGLADTQYFGPGTRLTVL.

The CDR3 region is CASSLEAARAFF. For the CDR3, the DNA is TGTGCCAGCAGCTTAGAGGCGGCGCGGGCTTTCTTT. V gene TRBV7-9 combines with J gene TRBJ1-1; D is unresolved. Looked up from germline, CDR1 is SEHNR and CDR2 is FQNEAQ (reference sequence). The CDR3 sequence is 12 residues long. Trimming cost V 1 base and J 11 bases, with 11 bases left between them. The full variable domain, its missing parts supplied by reference TRBV7-9 and TRBJ1-1, is DTGVSQNPRHKITKRGQNVTFRCDPISEHNRLYWYRQTLGQGPEFLTYFQNEAQLEKSRLLSDRFSAERPKGSFSTLEIQRTEQGDSAMYLCASSLEAARAFFGQGTRLTVV.

There are many counts of this clonotype. The chain carries TRBV29-1 and TRBJ1-2, with D unresolved. Germline-derived CDR1 and CDR2 are SQVTM and ANQGSEA. V was cut by 4 bases and J by 4 bases, with 13 bases left in between. The CDR3 is made up of 13 amino acids. The CDR3 is CSVVWPSGYGYTF. As DNA, the CDR3 is TGCAGCGTTGTCTGGCCATCGGGCTATGGCTACACCTTC.

This chain joins TRBV12-3 or TRBV12-4 and TRBJ2-3, with TRBD2 matching over 11 bases. The V and J ends lost 6 bases and 1 base, in that order; junction bases with no gene match: 6. This CDR3 spans 16 amino acids. Here the CDR3 reads CASRPLTSGGTDTQYF. CDR3 coding DNA: TGTGCCAGCAGACCCCTGACTAGCGGGGGCACAGATACGCAGTATTTT.

Many counts were recorded for this clonotype. The chain recombines TRBV20-1 with TRBJ2-7; D not resolved. The CDR3 is 13 residues long. The germline CDR1 and CDR2 sequences are DFQATT and SNEGSKA (reference sequence). Trimming shortened V by 2 bases and J by 3 bases, and 11 bases separated the two germline ends. CDR3 sequence reads: CSARLTVIYEQYF. The DNA of the CDR3 is TGCAGTGCTAGACTAACAGTGATCTACGAGCAGTACTTC.

This clonotype was counted ten times or more. This sequence joins TRBV6-5 and TRBJ1-2; 8 bases align to TRBD1. The V gene's germline CDR1 is MNHEY and CDR2 SVGAGI. This CDR3 has 13 residues. The V segment lost 4 bases and the J segment 8 bases; nucleotides outside the gene matches: 6. CDR3: CASSFSDREGYTF. The DNA of the CDR3 is TGTGCCAGCAGTTTCTCGGACAGGGAGGGCTACACCTTC.

This clonotype was seen repeatedly, ten times or more. The chain couples TRBV10-3 to TRBJ2-7; 7 bases are a match to TRBD2. Trimming removed 4 bases from V and 5 bases from J; junction bases left unmatched: 8. The CDR3 is 14 amino acids. From germline, CDR1 is ENHRY and CDR2 SYGVKD. The CDR3 sequence: CAISAGRDSDEQYF. The CDR3 DNA reads as TGTGCCATCAGTGCGGGGAGGGATTCAGACGAGCAGTACTTC.